The 27 T cell receptor beta chains below were found in one sample sequenced in a study of T cells in Graves' hyperthyroidism and ophthalmopathy. RNA transcripts gave rise to amplified TCR beta CDR3 regions. The HTBI primer set was used in a first-round RT-PCR of the TCR CDR3. From the multiplex PCR reads, TCRdb called clonotypes with MiXCR, one entry per CDR3 protein. The sample lists hundreds of thousands of distinct CDR3 sequences, 15% to 20% occurring once. Source material: blood. The receptors stem from a woman younger than 30 with Graves' ophthalmopathy.

This clonotype was seen repeatedly, ten times or more. V gene TRBV5-1 combines with J gene TRBJ2-2; 12 bases agree with TRBD1. V was pared by 0 bases and J by 3 bases, with 9 bases of the junction left unmatched. The CDR3 is 19 residues long. Germline-derived CDR1 and CDR2 are SGHRS and YFSETQ. The CDR3 here is CASSLARDRGLFDTGELFF. CDR3 DNA sequence: TGCGCCAGCAGCTTGGCCCGGGACAGGGGGCTATTCGACACCGGGGAGCTGTTTTTT. Full variable domain (rest looked up from reference TRBV5-1 and TRBJ2-2): KAGVTQTPRYLIKTRGQQVTLSCSPISGHRSVSWYQQTPGQGLQFLFEYFSETQRNKGNFPGRFSGRQFSNSRSEMNVSTLELGDSALYLCASSLARDRGLFDTGELFFGEGSRLTVL.

V usage is TRBV12-3 or TRBV12-4 and J usage is TRBJ1-1; 9 nucleotides align to TRBD1. The CDR3 is 17 amino acids. The trim removed 6 bases at V and 0 bases at J, leaving 11 bases unmatched. The DNA of the CDR3 is TGTGCCAGCAGACAAGACAGGGGGTTACTAATGAACACTGAAGCTTTCTTT. Translating gives CASRQDRGLLMNTEAFF.

This clonotype was detected ten times or more. The V call is TRBV3-1, the J call TRBJ2-5, with D tentatively TRBD2 (6 bases). V was cut by 5 bases and J by 5 bases, with 12 bases left in between. The CDR3 has 13 amino acids. Germline loops: CDR1 LGHDT, CDR2 YNNKEL (reference sequence). The chain's CDR3 is CASSAGRQETQYF. CDR3 DNA sequence: TGTGCCAGCAGCGCGGGACGGCAGGAGACCCAGTACTTC.

A single count supports this clonotype. The chain combines TRBV7-6 with TRBJ2-5; D unclear. Germline V CDR1 and CDR2: SGHVS, FNYEAQ. This CDR3 spans 17 amino acids. Trimming stripped 1 base from V and 1 base from J, with 16 bases between. This CDR3 reads CASSLEASQRFQETQYF. CDR3 nucleotides: TGTGCCAGCAGCTTAGAGGCGAGTCAGCGATTCCAAGAGACCCAGTACTTC. Complete variable domain (other parts from reference TRBV7-6 and TRBJ2-5): GAGVSQSPRYKVTKRGQDVALRCDPISGHVSLYWYRQALGQGPEFLTYFNYEAQQDKSGLPNDRFSAERPEGSISTLTIQRTEQRDSAMYRCASSLEASQRFQETQYFGPGTRLLVL.

In its sample, this clonotype was seen many times. The rearrangement joins TRBV7-9 to TRBJ1-5; D might be TRBD1 (6 bases). This CDR3 region has 14 residues. Germline V gene data show CDR1 as SEHNR and CDR2 as FQNEAQ (reference sequence). Trimming removed 2 bases from V and 5 bases from J, with 10 bases in between. Written as DNA, the CDR3 is TGTGCCAGCAGCTTAACAGGGCTTGATCAGCCCCAGCATTTT. Amino acids: CASSLTGLDQPQHF. The complete variable domain, with remaining parts taken from reference TRBV7-9 and TRBJ1-5, reads DTGVSQNPRHKITKRGQNVTFRCDPISEHNRLYWYRQTLGQGPEFLTYFQNEAQLEKSRLLSDRFSAERPKGSFSTLEIQRTEQGDSAMYLCASSLTGLDQPQHFGDGTRLSIL.

The CDR3: CASSPNPGFPYEQYF. The CDR3 nucleotides are TGTGCCAGCAGTCCGAATCCGGGTTTCCCCTACGAGCAGTACTTC. The chain couples TRBV6-1 to TRBJ2-7, with no clear D. Trimming removed 5 bases at V and 2 bases at J, with 16 bases between. This CDR3 has 15 amino acids. Germline-derived CDR1 and CDR2 are MNHNS and SASEGT.

In DNA, the CDR3 is TGCAGTGCTAGAAAGAGGGATGATGGCTACACCTTC. The encoded protein is CSARKRDDGYTF. The genes are TRBV20-1 and TRBJ1-2; D gene unclear. Germline V lookup: CDR1 DFQATT, CDR2 SNEGSKA (reference sequence). The germline V and J ends were trimmed by 2 bases and 6 bases, with 10 bases remaining between them. The CDR3 runs 12 residues.

The rearrangement joins TRBV28 to TRBJ1-2; D is uncertain. Trimming stripped 7 bases from V and 4 bases from J, with 7 bases between. CDR1 is MDHEN and CDR2 is SYDVKM in the germline V gene. This CDR3 spans 11 amino acids. CDR3 protein: CASTSIYGYTF. The CDR3 DNA reads as TGTGCCAGCACCTCCATCTATGGCTACACCTTC.

This clonotype has ten or more counts. The V gene is TRBV7-2, the J gene TRBJ2-3, with TRBD1 as a possible D gene (5 bases). The V gene lost 1 base and the J gene lost 6 bases, with 11 bases spanning the gap. Germline lookup yields CDR1 SGHTA and CDR2 FQGNSA. The CDR3 contains 14 residues. DNA of the CDR3: TGTGCCAGCAGCTTAGTGGAAGGGGCCGATACGCAGTATTTT. Its translation: CASSLVEGADTQYF.

The CDR3 nucleotides are TGTGCCAGCAGCCGTCGGGGGGGCGCGCCTAATGAAAAACTGTTTTTT. Translating it yields CASSRRGGAPNEKLFF. The chain has TRBV28 and TRBJ1-4; possibly TRBD1 for D (6 bases). The germline V and J ends were trimmed by 6 bases and 3 bases, with 17 bases remaining between them. The CDR3 consists of 16 residues. Germline V gene sequence: CDR1 MDHEN, CDR2 SYDVKM.

The CDR3 DNA reads TGTGCCAGCACTAATCAAATCCTCAGGGGATCCGTCTCCTACGAGCAGTACTTC. It yields the protein CASTNQILRGSVSYEQYF. This chain connects TRBV6-2 or TRBV6-3 to TRBJ2-7; weak D call: TRBD1 (6 bases). This CDR3 has 18 amino acids. V was pared by 7 bases and J by 0 bases, with 25 bases between. CDR1 MNHEY and CDR2 SVGEGT come from the germline V gene.

V is TRBV12-3 or TRBV12-4 and J is TRBJ1-2; possibly TRBD1 for D (5 bases). CDR3 size: 15 residues. V was clipped by 3 bases and J by 4 bases, with 15 bases between them. CDR3 coding DNA: TGTGCCAGCAGTTTGAGTGACAGTTCCCTCTATGGCTACACCTTC. Translated, it gives CASSLSDSSLYGYTF.

This clonotype was detected ten times or more. The chain uses TRBV20-1 and TRBJ2-3; 7 nucleotides align to TRBD2. After removal of 0 bases from V and 5 bases from J, the junction contained 5 bases not matched to a gene. This CDR3 comprises 14 residues. The germline V gene encodes CDR1 DFQATT and CDR2 SNEGSKA (reference sequence). The CDR3 sequence: CSARDPGRGDTQYF. In DNA, the CDR3 is TGCAGTGCTAGAGACCCTGGGAGGGGAGATACGCAGTATTTT.

The table lists this clonotype with many counts. The chain links TRBV12-3 or TRBV12-4 to TRBJ1-3, with 7 bases lining up with TRBD1. V shed 2 bases, J shed 4 bases, and the junction held 5 bases outside the gene matches. The CDR3 sequence is 15 residues long. CDR3 loop: CASSLTGTAGNTIYF. The CDR3, as DNA: TGTGCCAGCAGTTTAACCGGGACAGCCGGAAACACCATATATTTT.

This chain links TRBV3-1 with TRBJ2-1; maybe TRBD1 (6 bases). Trimming took off 5 bases at V and 5 bases at J, with 16 bases between the two ends. Germline V gene sequence: CDR1 LGHDT, CDR2 YNNKEL (reference sequence). The CDR3 has 15 amino acids. CDR3 DNA sequence: TGTGCCAGCAGCTTCACCGGGACATCCGACAATGAGCAGTTCTTC. Translated, it gives CASSFTGTSDNEQFF.

This clonotype is judged medium-sized. This chain connects TRBV27 to TRBJ1-1; no reliable D call. With 2 bases removed from V and 0 bases from J, the gap between germline ends came to 4 bases. Germline values: CDR1 MNHEY, CDR2 SMNVEV (reference sequence). The CDR3 loop spans 13 amino acids. Here the CDR3 DNA reads TGTGCCAGCAGTTTAGCCATGAACACTGAAGCTTTCTTT. Amino acids: CASSLAMNTEAFF.

V usage is TRBV6-2 or TRBV6-3 and J usage is TRBJ2-7, with 10 bases that match TRBD2. J gave up 5 bases and V 6 bases, and 10 bases lay outside the gene matches. CDR1 is MNHEY, CDR2 SVGEGT, per germline. The CDR3 spans 15 residues. CDR3 in amino acids: CASRSSGGNRHEQYF. DNA for the CDR3: TGTGCCAGCAGAAGTAGCGGGGGGAATCGCCACGAGCAGTACTTC.

This chain links TRBV19 with TRBJ1-5, with TRBD1 as a possible D gene (5 bases). This CDR3 has 15 residues. Trimming pared 4 bases from V and 4 bases from J, leaving 14 bases between. CDR1 LNHDA and CDR2 SQIVND come from the germline V gene (reference sequence). The CDR3 region has the DNA TGTGCCAGTAGTACATATCGGGCAGGGAATCAGCCCCAGCATTTT. Amino acids: CASSTYRAGNQPQHF.

This clonotype showed up just a few times. The rearrangement links TRBV29-1 to TRBJ1-2; 8 bases are shared with TRBD1. Per germline, CDR1 SQVTM and CDR2 ANQGSEA. V shed 6 bases, J shed 4 bases, and the junction held 10 bases outside the gene matches. The CDR3 extends over 14 amino acids. The CDR3, as DNA: TGCAGCGTAGATCGACAGGGGAAGGGCTATGGCTACACCTTC. Its protein is CSVDRQGKGYGYTF.

The rearrangement links TRBV7-8 to TRBJ2-7; the D gene is possibly TRBD2 (6 bases). With 5 bases removed from V and 3 bases from J, the gap between germline ends came to 17 bases. Germline CDR1 and CDR2: SGHVS and FQNEAQ. The CDR3 loop spans 15 amino acids. CDR3 coding DNA: TGTGCCAGCAGCCCGGGGAGGAGGGGCCGCTACGAGCAGTACTTC. It is translated as CASSPGRRGRYEQYF.

V usage is TRBV30 and J usage is TRBJ1-5; 9 positions agree with TRBD1. The V segment lost 5 bases and the J segment 0 bases; nucleotides outside the gene matches: 14. Germline-derived CDR1 and CDR2 are GTSNPN and SVGIG (reference sequence). The CDR3 runs 18 residues. This chain's CDR3 is CAWRPGTGTFYSNQPQHF. The CDR3 DNA is TGTGCCTGGCGTCCGGGGACAGGGACCTTTTATAGCAATCAGCCCCAGCATTTT.

The chain combines TRBV6-1 with TRBJ1-6, with 8 bases aligning to TRBD1. J was trimmed by 8 bases and V by 5 bases; bases with no gene match: 20. Germline V gives CDR1 MNHNS, CDR2 SASEGT. CDR3 length equals 19 residues. The CDR3 DNA reads TGTGCCAGCAGTTACAAGTACGTTGGACAGGGAGGGATGGATTCACCCCTCCACTTT. Protein product: CASSYKYVGQGGMDSPLHF.

This clonotype was counted a few times. The chain combines TRBV5-8 with TRBJ2-3, with TRBD2 matching over 11 bases. There are 15 residues in the CDR3. Trimming took 7 bases from V and 2 from J; bases not matched to a gene: 6. Germline CDR1 SGHTS, CDR2 YDEGEE. CDR3 sequence: CASPGTSGFTDTQYF. The CDR3 DNA reads TGTGCCAGCCCTGGGACTAGCGGATTCACAGATACGCAGTATTTT.

The chain carries TRBV4-1 and TRBJ1-5; D may be TRBD1 (5 bases). Trimming cost V 0 bases and J 5 bases, with 8 bases left between them. This CDR3 spans 14 amino acids. CDR1 is MGHRA and CDR2 is YSYEKL in the germline V gene. The CDR3 DNA reads as TGCGCCAGCAGCCAAGATTCGGGGGATCAGCCCCAGCATTTT. Translation: CASSQDSGDQPQHF.

This clonotype was found many times. The chain uses TRBV18 and TRBJ1-1, with no clear D. The CDR3 is 13 amino acids. The V end was cut by 0 bases, the J end by 5 bases, with 7 bases between. Germline V lookup: CDR1 KGHSH, CDR2 LQKENI. Written as DNA, the CDR3 is TGTGCCAGCTCACCACCGACGAAGACTGAAGCTTTCTTT. It codes for CASSPPTKTEAFF.

This clonotype was found a few times. The rearrangement links TRBV19 to TRBJ2-1; D remains unclear. CDR1 and CDR2 from the germline V gene are LNHDA and SQIVND (reference sequence). Trimming stripped 7 bases from V and 0 bases from J, with 16 bases between. The CDR3 runs to 16 residues. The CDR3: CASTIPWGDSYNEQFF. The CDR3 DNA reads TGTGCCAGTACCATTCCCTGGGGTGACTCCTACAATGAGCAGTTCTTC.

The V gene is TRBV3-1, the J gene TRBJ1-2; the D gene is possibly TRBD1 (6 bases). The ends were cut back, 3 bases at V and 8 bases at J, with 7 bases in the middle. The length of the CDR3 is 11 residues. The germline V gene has CDR1 LGHDT and CDR2 YNNKEL (reference sequence). The CDR3 here is CASSHTGGYTF. CDR3 in DNA: TGTGCCAGCAGCCACACAGGGGGCTACACCTTC.